The clone carrying this T cell receptor (beta chain) has just a few counts. The antigen is undetermined. The CDR3 length is 17 residues. Germline CDR1 is SGHRS and CDR2 is YFSETQ. Trimming cost V 0 bases and J 3 bases, with 19 bases left between them. The library targeted TCRbeta and was prepared with unique molecular identifiers. TCRdb re-analysed the PCR reads in MiXCR, keeping a single row per CDR3 protein. The sample includes hundreds of thousands of distinct CDR3 sequences, more than 20% seen only once; the top ten take 14%. The data belong to a study of T-cell reconstitution after alpha-beta-depleted transplantation in children. The study's findings and limits: Several patients had high TCRbeta diversity at day 60; it came from surviving recipient T cells and thymic progenitors. There were reportedly several hundred expanded graft clones from which alpha-beta T cells came about two months after transplant. T-cell numbers and diversity one year post-transplant derived largely from freshly generated T cells.

The sample was PBMCs, mostly from graft donor cells, taken 360 days after TCRalphabeta/CD19-depleted stem cell transplant. The chain has TRBV5-1 and TRBJ2-7; perhaps TRBD2 as D (8 bases). This receptor was identified in a boy younger than two who had a stem cell transplant for acute myeloid leukemia, so the T cells may come from the graft donor. The CDR3: CASSLGTGERGYYEQYF. CDR3 DNA: TGCGCCAGCAGCTTGGGGACAGGCGAGCGGGGGTACTACGAGCAGTACTTC.